The T cell receptor beta chain described here comes from a study of low-dose radiotherapy and immunotherapy resistance in tumors. Study-wide background: With fractions of 0.5 Gy given every 2 weeks, Cohort 1 accumulated a total of 6.5 Gy. The schedule for Cohort 2 used 1 Gy per fraction every two weeks, which added up to 13 Gy over 26 weeks. Primers used for first-strand cDNA, a TRAV- and TRBV-specific set, covered both alpha and beta chains. Cyclophosphamide went in intravenously at 200 mg/m2 every two weeks, one day before radiation and immunotherapy.

Per germline, CDR1 MNHEY and CDR2 SMNVEV (reference sequence). CDR3 length equals 14 residues. With 11 bases removed from V and 1 base from J, the gap between germline ends came to 16 bases. The time point denotes: after trial treatment. As to treatment: LDRT plus nivolumab, ipilimumab, low-dose cyclophosphamide and aspirin (RACIN trial). Using a constant-region primer together with a V-primer adapter, TCRs were subjected to about 18 PCR cycles of amplification. TCRdb fed the reads into MiXCR, producing one record per CDR3 protein. The table shows over 50,000 distinct CDR3 sequences, with roughly 31% occurring only once.

This sample comprised PBMCs, obtained after low-dose radiotherapy plus immunotherapy. The sequence came from a male donor with rectosigmoid adenocarcinoma. The chain uses TRBV27 and TRBJ2-3; D perhaps matches TRBD2 (6 bases). The CDR3 reads CAAGWEIGTDTQYF. CDR3 DNA sequence: TGTGCCGCGGGGTGGGAGATTGGCACAGATACGCAGTATTTT.